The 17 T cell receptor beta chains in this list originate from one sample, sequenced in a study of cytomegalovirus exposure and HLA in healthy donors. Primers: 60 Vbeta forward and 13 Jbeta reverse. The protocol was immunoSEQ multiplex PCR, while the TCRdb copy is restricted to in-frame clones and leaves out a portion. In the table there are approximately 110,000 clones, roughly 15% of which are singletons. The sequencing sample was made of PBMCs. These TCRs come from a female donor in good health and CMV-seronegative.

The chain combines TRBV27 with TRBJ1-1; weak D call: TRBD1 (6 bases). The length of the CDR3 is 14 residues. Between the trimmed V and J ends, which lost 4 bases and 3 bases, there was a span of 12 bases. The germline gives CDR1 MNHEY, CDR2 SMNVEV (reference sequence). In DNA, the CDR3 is TGTGCCAGCAGTTCACAGGGTGGAGACACTGAAGCTTTCTTT. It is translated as CASSSQGGDTEAFF.

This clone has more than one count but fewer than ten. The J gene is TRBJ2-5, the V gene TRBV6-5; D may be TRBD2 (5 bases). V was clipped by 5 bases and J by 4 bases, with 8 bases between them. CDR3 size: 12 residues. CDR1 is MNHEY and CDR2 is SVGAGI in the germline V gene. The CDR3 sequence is CASSVGLETQYF. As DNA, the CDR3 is TGTGCCAGCAGTGTCGGACTAGAGACCCAGTACTTC.

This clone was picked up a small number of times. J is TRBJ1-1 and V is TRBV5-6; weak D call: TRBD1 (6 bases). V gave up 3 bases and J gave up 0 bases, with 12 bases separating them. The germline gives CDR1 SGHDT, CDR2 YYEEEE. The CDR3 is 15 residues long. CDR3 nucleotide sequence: TGTGCCAGCAGCTGGGGGGGGACACTGAACACTGAAGCTTTCTTT. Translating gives CASSWGGTLNTEAFF.

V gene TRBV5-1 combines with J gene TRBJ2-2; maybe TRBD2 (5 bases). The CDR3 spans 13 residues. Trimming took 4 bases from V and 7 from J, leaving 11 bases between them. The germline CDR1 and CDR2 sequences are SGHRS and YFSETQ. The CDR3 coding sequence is TGCGCCAGCAGCCCGGGGAACGTCGGGGAGCTGTTTTTT. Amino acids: CASSPGNVGELFF.

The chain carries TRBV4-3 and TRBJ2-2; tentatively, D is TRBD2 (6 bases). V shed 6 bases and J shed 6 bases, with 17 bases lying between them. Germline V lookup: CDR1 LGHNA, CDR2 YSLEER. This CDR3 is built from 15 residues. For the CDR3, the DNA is TGCGCCAGCAGGATTAACGGGGGTCCCTCCGGGGAGCTGTTTTTT. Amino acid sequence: CASRINGGPSGELFF.

The CDR3 DNA sequence: TGTGCCTGGAGTGTACTGGCGGGGGCAGGCGACGAGCAGTACTTC. Translation: CAWSVLAGAGDEQYF. This rearrangement joins TRBV30 to TRBJ2-7, with a tentative D call TRBD2 (7 bases). The CDR3 spans 15 residues. The ends were cut back, 0 bases at V and 5 bases at J, with 17 bases in the middle. Germline CDR1 is GTSNPN and CDR2 is SVGIG (reference sequence).

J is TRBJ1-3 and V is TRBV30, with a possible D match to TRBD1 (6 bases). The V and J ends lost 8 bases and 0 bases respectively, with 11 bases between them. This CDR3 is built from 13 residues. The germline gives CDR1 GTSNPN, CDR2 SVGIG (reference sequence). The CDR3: CAVGQSSGNTIYF. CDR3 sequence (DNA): TGTGCCGTCGGACAGAGCTCTGGAAACACCATATATTTT.

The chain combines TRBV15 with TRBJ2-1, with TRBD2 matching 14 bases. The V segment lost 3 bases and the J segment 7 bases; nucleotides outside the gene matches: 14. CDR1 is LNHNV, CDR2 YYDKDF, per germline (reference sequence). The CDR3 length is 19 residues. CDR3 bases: TGTGCCACCAGCAGCCCCTGGGTTTCTGGGACTAGCGGGGGTAATGAGCAGTTCTTC. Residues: CATSSPWVSGTSGGNEQFF.

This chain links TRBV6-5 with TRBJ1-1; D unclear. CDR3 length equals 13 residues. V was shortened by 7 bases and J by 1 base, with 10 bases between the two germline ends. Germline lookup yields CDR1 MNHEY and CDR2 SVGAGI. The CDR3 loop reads CASNWGENTEAFF. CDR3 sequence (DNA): TGTGCCAGCAACTGGGGAGAGAACACTGAAGCTTTCTTT.

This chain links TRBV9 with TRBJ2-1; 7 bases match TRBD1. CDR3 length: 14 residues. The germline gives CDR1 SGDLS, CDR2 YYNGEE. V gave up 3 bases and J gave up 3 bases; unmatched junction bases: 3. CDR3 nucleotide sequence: TGTGCCAGCAGCGGGGGGACAGTCTACAATGAGCAGTTCTTC. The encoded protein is CASSGGTVYNEQFF.

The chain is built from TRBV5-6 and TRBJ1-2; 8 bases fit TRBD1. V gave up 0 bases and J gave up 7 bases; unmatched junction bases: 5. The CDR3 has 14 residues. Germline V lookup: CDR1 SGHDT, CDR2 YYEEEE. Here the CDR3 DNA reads TGTGCCAGCAGCTTGGAACAGGGGGGGTTTGGCTACACCTTC. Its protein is CASSLEQGGFGYTF.

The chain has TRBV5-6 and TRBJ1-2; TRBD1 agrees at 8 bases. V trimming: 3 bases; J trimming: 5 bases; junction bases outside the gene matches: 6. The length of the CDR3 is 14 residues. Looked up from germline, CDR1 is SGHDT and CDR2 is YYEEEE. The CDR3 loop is CASSSSQGAYGYTF. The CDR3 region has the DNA TGTGCCAGCAGCTCGTCCCAGGGGGCATATGGCTACACCTTC.

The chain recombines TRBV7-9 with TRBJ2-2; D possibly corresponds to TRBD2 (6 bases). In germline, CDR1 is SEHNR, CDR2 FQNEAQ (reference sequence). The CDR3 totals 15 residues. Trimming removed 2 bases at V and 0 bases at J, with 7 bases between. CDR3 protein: CASSLTGANTGELFF. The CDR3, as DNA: TGTGCCAGCAGCTTAACGGGGGCGAACACCGGGGAGCTGTTTTTT.

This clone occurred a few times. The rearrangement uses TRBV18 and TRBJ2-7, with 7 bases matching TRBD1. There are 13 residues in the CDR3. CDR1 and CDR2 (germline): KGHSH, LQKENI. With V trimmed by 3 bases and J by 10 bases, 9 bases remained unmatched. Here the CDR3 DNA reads TGTGCCAGCTCACCTTCCGGGACAGCCCATCAGTACTTC. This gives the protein CASSPSGTAHQYF.

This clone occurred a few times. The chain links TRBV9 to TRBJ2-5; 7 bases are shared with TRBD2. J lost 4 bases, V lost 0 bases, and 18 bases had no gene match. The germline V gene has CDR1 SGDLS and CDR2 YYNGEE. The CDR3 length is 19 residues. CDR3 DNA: TGTGCCAGCAGCGTAGAATCCCAGGTCCTTGCGGGAGAGGGAGAGACCCAGTACTTC. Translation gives CASSVESQVLAGEGETQYF. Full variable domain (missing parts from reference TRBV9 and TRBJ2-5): DSGVTQTPKHLITATGQRVTLRCSPRSGDLSVYWYQQSLDQGLQFLIQYYNGEERAKGNILERFSAQQFPDLHSELNLSSLELGDSALYFCASSVESQVLAGEGETQYFGPGTRLLVL.

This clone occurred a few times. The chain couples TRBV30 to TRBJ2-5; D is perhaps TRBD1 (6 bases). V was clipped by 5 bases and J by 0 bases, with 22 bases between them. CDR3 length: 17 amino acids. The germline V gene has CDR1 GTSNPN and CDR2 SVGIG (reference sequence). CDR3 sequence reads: CAWGQKTLTPYQETQYF. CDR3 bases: TGTGCCTGGGGACAGAAGACTTTAACACCGTACCAAGAGACCCAGTACTTC.

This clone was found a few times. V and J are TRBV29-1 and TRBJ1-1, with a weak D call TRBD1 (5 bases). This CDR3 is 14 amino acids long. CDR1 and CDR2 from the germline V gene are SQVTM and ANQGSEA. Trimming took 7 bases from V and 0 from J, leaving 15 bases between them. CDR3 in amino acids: CSACRGEMNTEAFF. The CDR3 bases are TGCAGCGCCTGCCGGGGGGAGATGAACACTGAAGCTTTCTTT.